This TCR beta chain was sequenced during a study of cytomegalovirus exposure and HLA in healthy donors. Measured with immunoSEQ multiplex PCR; TCRdb has only the in-frame clones, and not every one. There are about 140,000 clones in the sample; approximately 84% occur only once, and about 27% lies in the top ten. The CDR3 sequence is 12 residues long. Germline CDR1 reads SGHTA; CDR2 reads FQGTGA. Trimming at V came to 6 bases and at J to 9 bases, leaving 4 bases not matched to a gene. The V and J genes are TRBV7-3 and TRBJ2-1, with 8 bases that match TRBD2. Sequenced: PBMCs. This TCR was recovered from a man aged 30 to 45 in good health and CMV-seropositive. DNA for the CDR3: TGTGCCAGCAGTTTTCGGGGGGGTGAGCAGTTCTTC. Protein sequence: CASSFRGGEQFF.